The 10 T cell receptor beta chains below come from one sample, sequenced in a study of blood T cell repertoires in COVID-19. The assay was immunoSEQ multiplex PCR, and TCRdb's table has in-frame clones only and misses some. The sample has 150,000 to 200,000 clones; roughly 81% are singletons. Sequencing was carried out using peripheral blood. The origin of the receptors is a middle-aged man who had recovered from COVID-19.

This clone was recorded a few times. The V gene is TRBV7-9, the J gene TRBJ1-5; 8 bases align to TRBD1. The CDR3 is made up of 16 amino acids. J lost 5 bases, V lost 5 bases, and 11 bases had no gene match. The V gene's germline CDR1 is SEHNR and CDR2 FQNEAQ (reference sequence). The CDR3 DNA reads TGTGCCAGCAGCCCCGCTGGACAGGGTACGCATCAGCCCCAGCATTTT. Protein sequence: CASSPAGQGTHQPQHF.

By share, this clone counts as medium-sized. Other DNA sequences of this sample code for an identical CDR3. V and J are TRBV11-2 and TRBJ2-7; possibly TRBD2 for D (6 bases). Germline loops: CDR1 SGHAT, CDR2 FQNNGV. V was trimmed by 5 bases and J by 5 bases, leaving 16 bases between them. The CDR3 contains 14 residues. The chain's CDR3 is CASSLRREEDEQYF. The DNA for the CDR3 is TGTGCCAGCAGCCTCCGCAGGGAGGAGGACGAGCAGTACTTC.

V gene TRBV5-4 combines with J gene TRBJ2-7, with a tentative D call TRBD1 (5 bases). The V end lost 6 bases, the J end lost 0 bases, and 13 bases lay between the germline ends. The CDR3 totals 14 residues. The germline gives CDR1 SGHNT, CDR2 YYREEE (reference sequence). CDR3 residues: CASTHGTGSYEQYF. The DNA for the CDR3 is TGTGCCAGCACCCATGGAACAGGCTCCTACGAGCAGTACTTC.

CDR3 amino acids: CAWTHSGIEQFF. CDR3 in DNA: TGTGCCTGGACCCATAGCGGGATTGAGCAGTTCTTC. This chain joins TRBV30 and TRBJ2-1; the match to TRBD2 covers 8 bases. The CDR3 covers 12 residues. Germline CDR1 is GTSNPN and CDR2 is SVGIG (reference sequence). With 4 bases clipped from V and 9 bases from J, the junction kept 5 bases outside the gene matches.

The chain uses TRBV18 and TRBJ2-3; 7 positions match TRBD2. Germline trimming cut 5 bases from V and 4 bases from J; bases unmatched to any gene: 9. Germline loops: CDR1 KGHSH, CDR2 LQKENI. The length of the CDR3 is 15 residues. CDR3 sequence (DNA): TGTGCCAGCTCAGGGGGACTATCTGAGGCAGATACGCAGTATTTT. Its protein is CASSGGLSEADTQYF.

This chain joins TRBV6-2 or TRBV6-3 and TRBJ1-2; perhaps TRBD1 as D (5 bases). The CDR3 is 11 residues long. Germline V gene lookup returns CDR1 MNHEY and CDR2 SVGEGT. The V gene lost 5 bases and the J gene lost 7 bases, with 8 bases spanning the gap. The CDR3 bases are TGTGCCAGCAGTCCAGGGCTTGGCTACACCTTC. As protein: CASSPGLGYTF.

The chain carries TRBV6-5 and TRBJ2-7; possibly TRBD1 for D (6 bases). The CDR3 spans 13 residues. Trimming shortened V by 6 bases and J by 1 base, and 10 bases separated the two germline ends. Germline V gene data show CDR1 as MNHEY and CDR2 as SVGAGI. The CDR3 DNA follows: TGTGCCAGCAGAGGGACAAAATCCTACGAGCAGTACTTC. Encoded protein: CASRGTKSYEQYF.

The chain carries TRBV7-9 and TRBJ1-1; 10 positions match TRBD1. CDR1 SEHNR and CDR2 FQNEAQ come from the germline V gene (reference sequence). This CDR3 contains 16 residues. With V trimmed by 5 bases and J by 0 bases, 6 bases remained unmatched. The CDR3 reads CASSRTGGDMNTEAFF. Here the CDR3 DNA reads TGTGCCAGCAGCCGGACAGGGGGTGACATGAACACTGAAGCTTTCTTT.

In nucleotides, the CDR3 is TGTGCCAGCAGCGGAGGAGAGGTCGGCGCTGAAGCTTTCTTT. Its protein is CASSGGEVGAEAFF. The V call is TRBV9, the J call TRBJ1-1; D uncertain. CDR3 size: 14 residues. Germline assignment: CDR1 SGDLS and CDR2 YYNGEE. Deletions cut 3 bases from V and 6 bases from J, with 15 bases between.

The J gene is TRBJ1-2, the V gene TRBV7-2; D not certain. Germline V lookup: CDR1 SGHTA, CDR2 FQGNSA. CDR3 length equals 14 residues. V lost 4 bases and J lost 7, with 16 bases in between. Written as DNA, the CDR3 is TGTGCCAGCAGCTCCCGAGGCGGGGTCGGTGGCTACACCTTC. This gives the protein CASSSRGGVGGYTF.